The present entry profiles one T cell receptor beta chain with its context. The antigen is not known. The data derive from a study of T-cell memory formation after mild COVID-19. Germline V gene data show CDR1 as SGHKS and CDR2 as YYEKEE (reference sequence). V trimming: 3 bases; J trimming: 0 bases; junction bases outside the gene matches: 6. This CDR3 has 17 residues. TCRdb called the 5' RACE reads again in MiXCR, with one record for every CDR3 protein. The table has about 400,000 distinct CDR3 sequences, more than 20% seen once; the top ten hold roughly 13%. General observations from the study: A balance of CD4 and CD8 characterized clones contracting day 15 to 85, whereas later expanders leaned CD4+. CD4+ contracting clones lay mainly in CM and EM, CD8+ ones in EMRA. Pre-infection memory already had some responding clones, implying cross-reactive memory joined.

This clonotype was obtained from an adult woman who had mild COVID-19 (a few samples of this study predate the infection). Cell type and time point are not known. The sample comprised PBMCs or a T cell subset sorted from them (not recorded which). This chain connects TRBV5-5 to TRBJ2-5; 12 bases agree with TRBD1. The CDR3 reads CASSSGTGGRYQETQYF. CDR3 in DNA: TGTGCCAGCAGCTCCGGGACAGGGGGCCGGTACCAAGAGACCCAGTACTTC. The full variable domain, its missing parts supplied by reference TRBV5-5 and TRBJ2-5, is DAGVTQSPTHLIKTRGQQVTLRCSPISGHKSVSWYQQVLGQGPQFIFQYYEKEERGRGNFPDRFSARQFPNYSSELNVNALLLGDSALYLCASSSGTGGRYQETQYFGPGTRLLVL.